This T cell receptor beta chain was recovered during a study of blood T cell repertoires in COVID-19 (dated by TCRdb to 2020 to 2021). Background for the entire study: Samples from collaborators originated in the United States, Italy and Spain and spanned both the acute and convalescent phases of COVID-19. The prospective study material was composed of cDNA or gDNA derived from T cells, B-cell-depleted T cells, or PBMCs. The dataset comprised deeply sampled blood TCRbeta repertoires from subjects exposed to, actively infected with, or recovered from COVID-19. A freely available public database, intended as a resource for researchers studying the immune response to SARS-CoV-2, is where the repertoires were released. Samples were obtained from the ongoing ImmuneRACE study (first 160 participants) and from over a thousand subjects provided by 6 global collaborators. The sample metadata nearly always contained a de-identified subject ID, COVID-19 status, age in years and sex. Where HLA class I and class II types were available, the types were taken from metadata supplied by the sample provider, not from assay-based typing.

Whole blood was collected in K2EDTA tubes by collaborating institutions according to the institutions' own protocols. For TCRbeta analysis, collaborators shipped samples in one of three forms: frozen whole blood, isolated PBMCs, or DNA extracted from either of those sample types. V loses 0 bases, J loses 3 bases, and the germline ends lie 20 bases apart. CDR1 and CDR2 are read off the germline V gene as SGDLS and YYNGEE. The CDR3 runs 18 amino acids, cysteine and phenylalanine included. The retained sequence is limited to the CDR3, 54 bases, with the frame set at the first base. This clone appeared a few times. The antigen it recognizes is unknown. No much larger clone exists at a distance of one base, and base qualities are not known. The investigation overall reported the following: How much clinical and demographic metadata was included differed by source and by participant, and the metadata was provided uncurated.

The immunoSEQ Assay, a bias-controlled multiplex PCR, was used to amplify TCRbeta CDR3 regions from genomic DNA. In the original analysis: The number of nucleated cells in each sample was estimated from the amplification of reference gene primers within the assay. To quantify the absolute abundance of each unique TCRbeta CDR3 rearrangement, sequence reads were collapsed and filtered. For each sample, productive Simpson clonality was calculated as the square root of Simpson's diversity index across productive rearrangements. Sourced from immuneACCESS, this table was stored by TCRdb with only in-frame sequences that have V and J called. A share of the clones is absent; for the studies checked, an unresolved V gene accounts for under half, and the remainder has no known explanation. The V and J calls and the clone size are those of that table, but D and trimming were determined from the DNA. Here the sample has hundreds of thousands of clones; about four fifths occur a single time. The top ten hold about 9.4% of the sample.

Sequencing input: peripheral blood. The receptor's source is a woman older than 75 with acute or convalescent COVID-19. The rearrangement combines TRBV9 with TRBJ2-3; a tentative D call is TRBD2 (6 bases match). The CDR3 has the sequence CASSVAWGSGLSTDTQYF. In nucleotides, the sequence is TGTGCCAGCAGCGTAGCATGGGGCTCGGGACTCAGTACAGATACGCAGTATTTT.